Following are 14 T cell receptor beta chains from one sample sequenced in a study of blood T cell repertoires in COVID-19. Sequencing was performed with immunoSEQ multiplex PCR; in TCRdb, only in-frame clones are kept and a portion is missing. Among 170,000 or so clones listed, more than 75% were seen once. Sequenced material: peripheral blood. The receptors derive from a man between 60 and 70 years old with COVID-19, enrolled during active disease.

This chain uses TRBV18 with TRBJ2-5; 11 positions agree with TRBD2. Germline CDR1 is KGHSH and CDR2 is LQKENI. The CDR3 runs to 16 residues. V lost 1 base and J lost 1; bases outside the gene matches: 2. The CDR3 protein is CASSPLGLAVQETQYF. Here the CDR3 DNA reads TGTGCCAGCTCACCACTGGGACTAGCGGTCCAAGAGACCCAGTACTTC.

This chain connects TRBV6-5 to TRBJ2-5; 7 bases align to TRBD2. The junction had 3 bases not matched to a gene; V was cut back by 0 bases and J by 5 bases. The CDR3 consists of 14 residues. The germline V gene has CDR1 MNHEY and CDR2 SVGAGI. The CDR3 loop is CASSYSGGWETQYF. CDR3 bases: TGTGCCAGCAGTTACTCGGGGGGGTGGGAGACCCAGTACTTC.

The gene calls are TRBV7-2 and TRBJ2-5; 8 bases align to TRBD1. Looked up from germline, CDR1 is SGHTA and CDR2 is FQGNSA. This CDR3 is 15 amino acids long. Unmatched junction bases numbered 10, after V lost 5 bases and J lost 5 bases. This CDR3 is CASSTQGAGRETQYF. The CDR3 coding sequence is TGTGCCAGCAGCACCCAGGGGGCTGGGAGGGAGACCCAGTACTTC. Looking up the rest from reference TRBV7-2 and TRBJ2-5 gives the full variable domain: GAGVSQSPSNKVTEKGKDVELRCDPISGHTALYWYRQSLGQGLEFLIYFQGNSAPDKSGLPSDRFSAERTGGSVSTLTIQRTQQEDSAVYLCASSTQGAGRETQYFGPGTRLLVL.

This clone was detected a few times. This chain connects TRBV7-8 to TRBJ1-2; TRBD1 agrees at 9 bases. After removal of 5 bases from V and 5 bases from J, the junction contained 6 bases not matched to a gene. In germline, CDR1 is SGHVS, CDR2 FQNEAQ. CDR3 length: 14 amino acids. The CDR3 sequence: CASSQRDRAYGYTF. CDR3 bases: TGTGCCAGCAGCCAACGGGACAGGGCGTATGGCTACACCTTC.

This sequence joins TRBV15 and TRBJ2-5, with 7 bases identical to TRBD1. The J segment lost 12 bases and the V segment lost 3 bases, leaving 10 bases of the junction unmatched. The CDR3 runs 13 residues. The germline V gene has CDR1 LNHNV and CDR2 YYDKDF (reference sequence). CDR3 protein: CATSSAQGVGEYF. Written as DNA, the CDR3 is TGTGCCACCAGCAGTGCGCAGGGGGTCGGGGAGTACTTC. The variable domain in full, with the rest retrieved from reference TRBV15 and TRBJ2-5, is DAMVIQNPRYQVTQFGKPVTLSCSQTLNHNVMYWYQQKSSQAPKLLFHYYDKDFNNEADTPDNFQSRRPNTSFCFLDIRSPGLGDTAMYLCATSSAQGVGEYFGPGTRLLVL.

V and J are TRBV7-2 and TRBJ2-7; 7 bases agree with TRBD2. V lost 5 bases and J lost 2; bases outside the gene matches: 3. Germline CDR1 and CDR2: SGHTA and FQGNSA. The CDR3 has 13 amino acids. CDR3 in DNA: TGTGCCAGCAGCAGGGACTACCCCTACGAGCAGTACTTC. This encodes CASSRDYPYEQYF.

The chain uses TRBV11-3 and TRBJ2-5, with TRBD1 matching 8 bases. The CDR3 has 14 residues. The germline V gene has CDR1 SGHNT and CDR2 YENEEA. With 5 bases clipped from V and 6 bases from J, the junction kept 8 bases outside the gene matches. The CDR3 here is CASSPDRDAKTQYF. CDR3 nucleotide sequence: TGTGCCAGCAGCCCGGACAGGGACGCGAAGACCCAGTACTTC. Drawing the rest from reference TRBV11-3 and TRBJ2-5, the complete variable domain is EAGVVQSPRYKIIEKKQPVAFWCNPISGHNTLYWYLQNLGQGPELLIRYENEEAVDDSQLPKDRFSAERLKGVDSTLKIQPAELGDSAVYLCASSPDRDAKTQYFGPGTRLLVL.

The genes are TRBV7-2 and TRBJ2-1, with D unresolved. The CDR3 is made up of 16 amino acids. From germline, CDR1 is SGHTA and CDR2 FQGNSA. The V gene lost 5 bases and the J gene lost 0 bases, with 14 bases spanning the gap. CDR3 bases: TGTGCCAGCAGCCCCGAAGTGGGCCTCTCCTACAATGAGCAGTTCTTC. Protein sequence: CASSPEVGLSYNEQFF.

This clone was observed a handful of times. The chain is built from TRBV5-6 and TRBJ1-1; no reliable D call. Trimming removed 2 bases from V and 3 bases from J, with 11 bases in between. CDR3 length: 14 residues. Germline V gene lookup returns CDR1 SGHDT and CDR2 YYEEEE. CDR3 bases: TGTGCCAGCAGCTTAACCAATAGCCACACTGAAGCTTTCTTT. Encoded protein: CASSLTNSHTEAFF.

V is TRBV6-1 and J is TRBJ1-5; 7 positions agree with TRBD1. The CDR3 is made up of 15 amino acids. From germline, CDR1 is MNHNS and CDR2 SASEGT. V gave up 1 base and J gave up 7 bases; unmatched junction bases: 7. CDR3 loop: CASSEVRQGKQPQHF. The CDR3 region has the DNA TGTGCCAGCAGTGAAGTTCGACAGGGAAAACAGCCCCAGCATTTT.

The CDR3 protein is CASSIPTGSTNEKLFF. DNA of the CDR3: TGTGCCAGTAGTATACCTACAGGGTCTACTAATGAAAAACTGTTTTTT. This chain links TRBV19 with TRBJ1-4; D perhaps matches TRBD1 (6 bases). CDR3 size: 16 residues. V was cut by 2 bases and J by 2 bases, with 12 bases left in between. Germline V gene sequence: CDR1 LNHDA, CDR2 SQIVND (reference sequence). Looking up the rest from reference TRBV19 and TRBJ1-4 gives the full variable domain: DGGITQSPKYLFRKEGQNVTLSCEQNLNHDAMYWYRQDPGQGLRLIYYSQIVNDFQKGDIAEGYSVSREKKESFPLTVTSAQKNPTAFYLCASSIPTGSTNEKLFFGSGTQLSVL.

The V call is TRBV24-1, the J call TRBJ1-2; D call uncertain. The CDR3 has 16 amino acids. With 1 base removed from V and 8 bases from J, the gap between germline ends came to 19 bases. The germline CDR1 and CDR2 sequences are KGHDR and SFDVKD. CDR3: CATSDFRGPEESGYTF. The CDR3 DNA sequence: TGTGCCACCAGTGATTTTCGCGGGCCGGAGGAGAGCGGCTACACCTTC.

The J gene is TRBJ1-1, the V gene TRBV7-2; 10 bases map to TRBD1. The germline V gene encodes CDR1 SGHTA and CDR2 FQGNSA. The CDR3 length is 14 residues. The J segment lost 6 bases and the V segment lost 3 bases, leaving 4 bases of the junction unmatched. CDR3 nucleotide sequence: TGTGCCAGCAGCTTGGGACAGGGGTTTCCTGAAGCTTTCTTT. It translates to CASSLGQGFPEAFF.

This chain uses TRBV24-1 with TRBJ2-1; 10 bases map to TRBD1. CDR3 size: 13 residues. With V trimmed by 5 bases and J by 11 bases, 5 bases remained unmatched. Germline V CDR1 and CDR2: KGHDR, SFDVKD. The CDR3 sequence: CATSARQGAKQFF. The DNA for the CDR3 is TGTGCCACCAGTGCAAGACAGGGGGCGAAGCAGTTCTTC.